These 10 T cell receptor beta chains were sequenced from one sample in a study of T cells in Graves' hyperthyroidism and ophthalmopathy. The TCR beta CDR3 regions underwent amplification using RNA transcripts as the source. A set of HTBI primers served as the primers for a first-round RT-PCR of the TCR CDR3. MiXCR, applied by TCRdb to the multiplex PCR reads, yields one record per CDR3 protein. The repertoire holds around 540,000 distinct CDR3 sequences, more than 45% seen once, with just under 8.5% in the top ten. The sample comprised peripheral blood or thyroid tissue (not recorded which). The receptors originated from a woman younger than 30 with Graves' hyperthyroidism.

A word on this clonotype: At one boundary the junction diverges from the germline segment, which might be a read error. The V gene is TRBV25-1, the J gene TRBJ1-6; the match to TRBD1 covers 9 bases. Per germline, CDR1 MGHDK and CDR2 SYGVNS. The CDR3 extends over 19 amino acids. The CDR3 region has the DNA TGCGCCAGCAGCCAAGAGGTCGGGACAGGGAGCTCCTATAATTCACCCCTCCACTTT. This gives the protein CASSQEVGTGSSYNSPLHF.

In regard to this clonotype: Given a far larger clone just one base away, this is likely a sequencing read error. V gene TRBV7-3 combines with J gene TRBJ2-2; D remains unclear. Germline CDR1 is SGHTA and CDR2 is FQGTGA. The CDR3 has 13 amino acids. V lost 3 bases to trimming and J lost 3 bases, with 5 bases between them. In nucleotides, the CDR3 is TGTGCCAGCAGCTTTGACTACACCGGGGAGCTGTTTTTT. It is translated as CASSFDYTGELFF. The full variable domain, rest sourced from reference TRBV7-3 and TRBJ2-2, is GAGVSQTPSNKVTEKGKYVELRCDPISGHTALYWYRQSLGQGPEFLIYFQGTGAADDSGLPNDRFFAVRPEGSVSTLKIQRTERGDSAVYLCASSFDYTGELFFGEGSRLTVL.

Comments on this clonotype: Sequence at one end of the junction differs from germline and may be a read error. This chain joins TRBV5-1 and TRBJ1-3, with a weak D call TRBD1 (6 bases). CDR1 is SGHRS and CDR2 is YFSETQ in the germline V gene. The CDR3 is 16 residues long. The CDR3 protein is CASSLHPQGPGNTIYF. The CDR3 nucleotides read TGCGCTAGCAGCTTACACCCACAGGGCCCTGGAAACACCATATATTTT.

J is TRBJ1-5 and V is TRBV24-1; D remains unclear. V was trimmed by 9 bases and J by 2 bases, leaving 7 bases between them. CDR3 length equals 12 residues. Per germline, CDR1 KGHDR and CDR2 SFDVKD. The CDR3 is CATARGNQPQHF. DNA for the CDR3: TGTGCCACCGCAAGAGGCAATCAGCCCCAGCATTTT.

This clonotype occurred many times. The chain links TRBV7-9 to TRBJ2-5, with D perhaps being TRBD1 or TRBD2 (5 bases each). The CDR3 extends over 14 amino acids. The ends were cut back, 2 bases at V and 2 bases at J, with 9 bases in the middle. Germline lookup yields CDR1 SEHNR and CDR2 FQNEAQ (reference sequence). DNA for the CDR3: TGTGCCAGCAGCTTACGTGAGGGGCAAGAGACCCAGTACTTC. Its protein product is CASSLREGQETQYF.

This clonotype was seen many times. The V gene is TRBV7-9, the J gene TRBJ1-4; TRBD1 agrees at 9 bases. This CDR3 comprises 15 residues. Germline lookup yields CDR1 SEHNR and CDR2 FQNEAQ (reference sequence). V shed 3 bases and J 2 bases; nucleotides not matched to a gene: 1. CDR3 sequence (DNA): TGTGCCAGCAGCTTGGGGACAGGGACTAATGAAAAACTGTTTTTT. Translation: CASSLGTGTNEKLFF. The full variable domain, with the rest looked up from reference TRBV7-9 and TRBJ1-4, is DTGVSQNPRHKITKRGQNVTFRCDPISEHNRLYWYRQTLGQGPEFLTYFQNEAQLEKSRLLSDRFSAERPKGSFSTLEIQRTEQGDSAMYLCASSLGTGTNEKLFFGSGTQLSVL.

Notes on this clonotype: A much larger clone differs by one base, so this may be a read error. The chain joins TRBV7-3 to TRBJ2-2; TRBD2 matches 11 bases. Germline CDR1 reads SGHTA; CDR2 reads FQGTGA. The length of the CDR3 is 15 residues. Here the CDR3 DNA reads TGTGCTAGCGGGGGGGAGATAGCGAACACCGGGGAGCTGGTTTTT. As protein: CASGGEIANTGELVF. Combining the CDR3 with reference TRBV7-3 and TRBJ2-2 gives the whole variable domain GAGVSQTPSNKVTEKGKYVELRCDPISGHTALYWYRQSLGQGPEFLIYFQGTGAADDSGLPNDRFFAVRPEGSVSTLKIQRTERGDSAVYLCASGGEIANTGELVFGEGSRLTVL.

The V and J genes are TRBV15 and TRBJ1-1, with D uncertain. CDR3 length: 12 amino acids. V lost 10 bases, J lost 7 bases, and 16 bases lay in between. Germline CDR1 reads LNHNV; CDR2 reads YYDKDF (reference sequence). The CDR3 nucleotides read TGTGCCAGCGTCCTTGGCCCTGGTGAAGCTTTCTTT. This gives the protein CASVLGPGEAFF.

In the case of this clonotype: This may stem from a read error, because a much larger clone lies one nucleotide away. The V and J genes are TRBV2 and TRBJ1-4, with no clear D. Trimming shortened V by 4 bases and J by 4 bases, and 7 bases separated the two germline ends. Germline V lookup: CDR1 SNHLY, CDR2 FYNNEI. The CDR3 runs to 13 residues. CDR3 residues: CASSAASNEKLFF. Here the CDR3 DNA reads TGTGCCAGCAGTGCAGCAAGTAATGAAAAACTGTTTTTT. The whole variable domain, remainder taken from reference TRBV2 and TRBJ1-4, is EPEVTQTPSHQVTQMGQEVILRCVPISNHLYFYWYRQILGQKVEFLVSFYNNEISEKSEIFDDQFSVERPDGSNFTLKIRSTKLEDSAMYFCASSAASNEKLFFGSGTQLSVL.

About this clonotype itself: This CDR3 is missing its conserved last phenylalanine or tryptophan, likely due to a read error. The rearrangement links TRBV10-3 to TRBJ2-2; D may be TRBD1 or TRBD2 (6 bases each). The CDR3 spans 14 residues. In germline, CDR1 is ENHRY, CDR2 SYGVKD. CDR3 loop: CAVRGLANTGELFL. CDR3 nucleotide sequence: TGTGCCGTCAGGGGACTCGCGAACACCGGGGAGCTGTTTCTT.